This is a list of T cell receptor beta chains from one sample in a study of blood T cell repertoires in COVID-19. TCRdb's table, derived via immunoSEQ multiplex PCR, lists solely in-frame clones and lacks some. The table shows around 150,000 clones, with roughly 90% occurring only once. Sequenced sample: peripheral blood. The receptors come from a man aged 55 to 70 with active or convalescent COVID-19. The CDR3 runs from the conserved cysteine through the conserved F or W. D genes are given only for firm matches. The listing skips clone size in some rows; elsewhere it reads once, few, many or a size class.

>-|TRBV29-1|-|TRBJ1-1
TGCAGCGCTACAGGTCTGACCACTGAAGCTTTCTTT
CSATGLTTEAFF
>-|TRBV6-5|-|TRBJ2-1
TGTGCCAGCCAACGAGGGAGCCCCTACAATGAGCAGTTCTTC
CASQRGSPYNEQFF
>TRBD1|TRBV3-1/TRBV3-2|once|TRBJ1-2
TGTGCCAGCAGCCATCTTGGACAGGACTACTCTGGCTACACCTTC
CASSHLGQDYSGYTF
>-|TRBV19|-|TRBJ1-1
TGTGCCAGTAGTATTGAGAGAAACACTGAAGCTTTCTTT
CASSIERNTEAFF
>TRBD2|TRBV5-1|-|TRBJ2-7
TGCGCCAGCAGACCCCTAGCGGGAGTCTACGAGCAGTACTTC
CASRPLAGVYEQYF
>-|TRBV10-3|once|TRBJ1-2
TGTGCCATCACCAGAAGTGAGGCCTATGGCTACACCTTC
CAITRSEAYGYTF
>-|TRBV18|-|TRBJ2-6
TGTGCCAGCTCACCTAGAAGTTACAGGGTCTCAGGGGCCAACGTCCTGACTTTC
CASSPRSYRVSGANVLTF
>TRBD1|TRBV5-5|-|TRBJ1-1
TGTGCCAGCAGATCGCAGGGGGACACTGAAGCTTTCTTT
CASRSQGDTEAFF
>TRBD2|TRBV13|-|TRBJ2-5
TGTGCCAGCCATAGCGGGGGGACCATTCTCCAAGAGACCCAGTACTTC
CASHSGGTILQETQYF
>TRBD2|TRBV6-5|-|TRBJ2-2
TGTGCCAGCAGACGGACTAGCGGGAACACCGGGGAGCTGTTTTTT
CASRRTSGNTGELFF
>-|TRBV9|-|TRBJ1-3
TGTGCCAGCAGTAACTATGGAAACACCATATATTTT
CASSNYGNTIYF
>-|TRBV24-1|once|TRBJ2-5
TGTGCCACCAGTGATTATGTTAGGGGCCAAGAGACCCAGTACTTC
CATSDYVRGQETQYF
>TRBD1|TRBV24-1|-|TRBJ2-3
TGTGCCACCAGTGATCCAGGGGGTCTAGACACAGATACGCAGTATTTT
CATSDPGGLDTDTQYF
>TRBD1|TRBV7-8|-|TRBJ2-7
TGTGCCAGCAGCCCGGGACAGGGGGCTTACGAGCAGTACTTC
CASSPGQGAYEQYF
>-|TRBV12-5|-|TRBJ2-3
TGTGCTAGTGTCCGCAGGGGTATTAGCAACACAGATACGCAGTATTTT
CASVRRGISNTDTQYF
>-|TRBV19|-|TRBJ2-7
TGTGCCAGTAGTATAGGCGGCGGATCCTACGAGCAGTACTTC
CASSIGGGSYEQYF
>-|TRBV29-1|-|TRBJ1-4
TGCAGCGTTGCAGGTGTAGGAGAAAAACTGTTTTTT
CSVAGVGEKLFF
>TRBD1|TRBV29-1|once|TRBJ2-1
TGCAGCGCCACTGGGACAGCTTTATACAATGAGCAGTTCTTC
CSATGTALYNEQFF
>TRBD1|TRBV2|once|TRBJ1-2
TGTGCCAGCTTACAGGGGAGAGGCTACACCTTC
CASLQGRGYTF
>TRBD1|TRBV18|-|TRBJ1-1
TGTGCCAGCTCCCGAGGACAGGGGGGAACTGAAGCTTTCTTT
CASSRGQGGTEAFF
>-|TRBV6-5|-|TRBJ2-7
TGTGCCAGCAGTTACTCGGGACAAGACTACGAGCAGTACTTC
CASSYSGQDYEQYF
>TRBD1|TRBV18|-|TRBJ1-1
TGTGCCAGCTCAGGAATACAGGGGGGCACTGAAGCTTTCTTT
CASSGIQGGTEAFF
>TRBD1|TRBV19|-|TRBJ2-3
TGTGCCAGTAGTAGGGGACAGGGGGTCGGCACAGATACGCAGTATTTT
CASSRGQGVGTDTQYF
>-|TRBV19|-|TRBJ2-6
TGTGCCAGTAGTCCTTATAGGGGGGGATCTGGGGCCAACGTCCTGACTTTC
CASSPYRGGSGANVLTF
>-|TRBV21-1|-|TRBJ1-2
TGTGCCAGCAGCGAAGACAGGTCTGGCGATGGCTACACCTTC
CASSEDRSGDGYTF
>TRBD2|TRBV3-1/TRBV3-2|-|TRBJ2-1
TGTGCCAGCAGATTGAGACTAGCGGGGGATGAGCAGTTCTTC
CASRLRLAGDEQFF